These 23 T cell receptor beta chains were sequenced from one sample in a study of T cell responses to AZD1222 COVID-19 vaccine. Produced via immunoSEQ multiplex PCR; TCRdb's table is partial and in-frame only. The repertoire has 130,000 to 150,000 clones, roughly nine tenths of them found once; the top ten carry 4.5% to 6.5%. Sequenced here: peripheral blood, sampled on day 0 of AZD1222 vaccination. Receptor source: an adult in good health.

This rearrangement joins TRBV12-3 or TRBV12-4 to TRBJ2-5; perhaps TRBD2 as D (6 bases). With 6 bases removed from V and 5 bases from J, the gap between germline ends came to 13 bases. The CDR3 has 13 residues. CDR3 nucleotides: TGTGCCAGCAGCCGGAGGAGGGCGGAGACCCAGTACTTC. Its translation: CASSRRRAETQYF.

The chain employs TRBV27 and TRBJ1-1, with TRBD1 as a possible D gene (6 bases). The CDR3 consists of 14 residues. V dropped 7 bases and J dropped 4 bases, with 16 bases sitting between them. The germline gives CDR1 MNHEY, CDR2 SMNVEV (reference sequence). In DNA, the CDR3 is TGTGCCAGCATCCTCTTAGGGGGTGGCACTGAAGCTTTCTTT. It translates to CASILLGGGTEAFF.

The rearrangement uses TRBV19 and TRBJ1-5; 7 nucleotides agree with TRBD1. The germline CDR1 and CDR2 sequences are LNHDA and SQIVND (reference sequence). The J segment lost 4 bases and the V segment lost 6 bases, leaving 3 bases of the junction unmatched. CDR3 length equals 13 residues. CDR3 sequence reads: CASSGTANQPQHF. The CDR3 region has the DNA TGTGCCAGTAGCGGGACAGCTAATCAGCCCCAGCATTTT.

The chain uses TRBV27 and TRBJ2-2; weak D call: TRBD2 (5 bases). CDR1 MNHEY and CDR2 SMNVEV come from the germline V gene (reference sequence). The CDR3 loop spans 13 amino acids. Between the trimmed V and J ends, which lost 5 bases and 5 bases, there was a span of 9 bases. CDR3 nucleotide sequence: TGTGCCAGCAGTCTCCGGGATACCGGGGAGCTGTTTTTT. Translation: CASSLRDTGELFF.

V is TRBV5-3 and J is TRBJ2-7; no clear D gene. TRBV5-3 is annotated as an ORF whose role is uncertain. V was pared by 4 bases and J by 5 bases, with 10 bases between. The CDR3 totals 12 residues. DNA for the CDR3: TGTGCCAGAAGCCCCCCCCCAAACGAGCAGTACTTC. Protein: CARSPPPNEQYF.

V is TRBV24-1 and J is TRBJ2-5; D may be TRBD2 (6 bases). Germline V lookup: CDR1 KGHDR, CDR2 SFDVKD. The CDR3 length is 15 residues. Between the trimmed V and J ends, which lost 4 bases and 4 bases, there was a span of 15 bases. The chain's CDR3 is CATSDQTRPSETQYF. CDR3 bases: TGTGCCACCAGTGACCAGACTAGGCCATCAGAGACCCAGTACTTC.

The genes are TRBV7-9 and TRBJ1-2; D uncertain. Germline CDR1 SEHNR, CDR2 FQNEAQ (reference sequence). The V gene lost 1 base and the J gene lost 0 bases, with 9 bases spanning the gap. The CDR3 consists of 15 residues. CDR3 loop: CASSLVQTPNYGYTF. As DNA, the CDR3 is TGTGCCAGCAGCTTAGTCCAGACGCCTAACTATGGCTACACCTTC.

The chain uses TRBV27 and TRBJ2-5; tentatively, D is TRBD1 (6 bases). The CDR3 is 16 amino acids. Trimming pared 4 bases from V and 5 bases from J, leaving 20 bases between. Germline V gives CDR1 MNHEY, CDR2 SMNVEV (reference sequence). Here the CDR3 DNA reads TGTGCCAGCAGTTCCCCACTATCCACAGGGAGTGAGACCCAGTACTTC. Translated, it gives CASSSPLSTGSETQYF.

V is TRBV7-9 and J is TRBJ2-2, with 7 nucleotides matching TRBD1. Germline V gene data show CDR1 as SEHNR and CDR2 as FQNEAQ (reference sequence). Trimming cost V 5 bases and J 13 bases; bases outside gene matches: 7. The CDR3 has 12 residues. CDR3 sequence reads: CASSPGTDRLFF. The CDR3 nucleotides read TGTGCCAGCAGCCCCGGGACAGACCGGCTGTTTTTT.

This CDR3 reads CASSYSTGTGGSNYGYTF. The CDR3 nucleotides are TGTGCCAGCAGTTACTCGACGGGCACGGGGGGTTCTAACTATGGCTACACCTTC. V is TRBV6-2 or TRBV6-3 and J is TRBJ1-2; D may be TRBD1 (5 bases). CDR3 length equals 18 residues. Trimming pared 0 bases from V and 0 bases from J, leaving 17 bases between. Looked up from germline, CDR1 is MNHEY and CDR2 is SVGEGT.

The CDR3: CASSLSRLAGEAEQYF. CDR3 DNA: TGCGCCAGCAGCCTCTCCCGGCTAGCGGGAGAAGCCGAGCAGTACTTC. This sequence joins TRBV4-3 and TRBJ2-7, with 10 bases fitting TRBD2. V gave up 4 bases and J gave up 6 bases; unmatched junction bases: 12. Germline lookup yields CDR1 LGHNA and CDR2 YSLEER. The CDR3 extends over 16 amino acids.

To note about this clone: Other DNA sequences in this specimen translate into the identical CDR3. Here the CDR3 reads CASSYSGGSYNEQFF. The CDR3 DNA reads as TGTGCCAGCAGCTATTCGGGAGGGTCCTACAATGAGCAGTTCTTC. The V and J genes are TRBV5-4 and TRBJ2-1; 8 nucleotides line up with TRBD2. V shed 3 bases, J shed 1 base, and the junction held 3 bases outside the gene matches. This CDR3 has 15 amino acids. CDR1 SGHNT and CDR2 YYREEE come from the germline V gene (reference sequence).

The chain combines TRBV28 with TRBJ1-2, with unresolved D. The CDR3 is 14 residues long. The germline V gene has CDR1 MDHEN and CDR2 SYDVKM. Trimming cost V 3 bases and J 7 bases, with 15 bases left between them. The DNA for the CDR3 is TGTGCCAGCAGTTTGGGAGGGAATCCAGCTGGCTACACCTTC. Amino acids: CASSLGGNPAGYTF.

The chain combines TRBV3-1 (or the pseudogene TRBV3-2) with TRBJ2-1; TRBD2 agrees at 15 bases. V dropped 6 bases and J dropped 12; count of bases not matched to a gene: 9. The CDR3 loop spans 15 amino acids. Germline V gene sequence: CDR1 LGHDT, CDR2 YNNKEL (reference sequence). The CDR3 DNA is TGTGCCAGCAGACTCGGACTAGCGGGAGGGCCGGGGCAGTTCTTC. It specifies CASRLGLAGGPGQFF.

The sample holds one count of this clone. The chain combines TRBV11-3 with TRBJ1-2; D gene unclear. Trimming shortened V by 5 bases and J by 2 bases, and 12 bases separated the two germline ends. This CDR3 region has 14 residues. Germline V gene data show CDR1 as SGHNT and CDR2 as YENEEA. CDR3 in DNA: TGTGCCAGCAGCCCGCGACACCGCAACTATGGCTACACCTTC. The encoded protein is CASSPRHRNYGYTF.

The rearrangement uses TRBV28 and TRBJ1-2, with D unresolved. Germline CDR1 MDHEN, CDR2 SYDVKM. V shed 3 bases and J shed 5 bases, with 4 bases lying between them. This CDR3 region has 11 residues. This CDR3 is CASSFGYGYTF. CDR3 bases: TGTGCCAGCAGTTTCGGGTATGGCTACACCTTC.

The chain couples TRBV30 to TRBJ1-4; D is uncertain. Trimming took off 8 bases at V and 4 bases at J, with 11 bases between the two ends. Germline V lookup: CDR1 GTSNPN, CDR2 SVGIG (reference sequence). This CDR3 region has 12 residues. The CDR3 coding sequence is TGTGCCCGGCGGGGAGTTAATGAAAAACTGTTTTTT. Its protein product is CARRGVNEKLFF.

This rearrangement joins TRBV21-1 to TRBJ1-2. TRBV21-1 is a known pseudogene. CDR3 length equals 16 residues. The DNA of the CDR3 is TGTGCCAGCAGCACCCTAAGGAGGTGGTGCGCCTATGGCTACACCTTC. The encoded protein is CASSTLRRWCAYGYTF.

The V gene is TRBV7-2, the J gene TRBJ2-7; D ambiguous. Germline loops: CDR1 SGHTA, CDR2 FQGNSA. There are 14 residues in the CDR3. The V end was cut by 6 bases, the J end by 0 bases, with 12 bases between. For the CDR3, the DNA is TGTGCCAGCAGTGTTTCGAGAAACTCCTACGAGCAGTACTTC. Its protein product is CASSVSRNSYEQYF.

The chain combines TRBV9 with TRBJ2-1; D is possibly TRBD2 (6 bases). Germline V CDR1 and CDR2: SGDLS, YYNGEE. Trimming took off 6 bases at V and 0 bases at J, with 13 bases between the two ends. The CDR3 runs to 15 residues. In DNA, the CDR3 is TGTGCCAGCACCACCGGGACTTACTCCTACAATGAGCAGTTCTTC. It codes for CASTTGTYSYNEQFF. Filled out from reference TRBV9 and TRBJ2-1, the complete variable domain reads DSGVTQTPKHLITATGQRVTLRCSPRSGDLSVYWYQQSLDQGLQFLIQYYNGEERAKGNILERFSAQQFPDLHSELNLSSLELGDSALYFCASTTGTYSYNEQFFGPGTRLTVL.

As regards this clone: At one end, the junction sequence differs from germline, possibly due to a read error. As DNA, the CDR3 is TGCGCCAGCAGTGTCCAGGGGATGAGACATTTC. This encodes CASSVQGMRHF. The rearrangement links TRBV10-2 to TRBJ2-7; D may be TRBD1 (6 bases). CDR1 WSHSY and CDR2 SAAADI come from the germline V gene. The CDR3 extends over 11 amino acids.

The rearrangement links TRBV7-6 to TRBJ2-3; TRBD2 agrees at 14 bases. Trimming at V came to 5 bases and at J to 8 bases, leaving 12 bases not matched to a gene. Germline V gives CDR1 SGHVS, CDR2 FNYEAQ. This CDR3 is built from 17 residues. In nucleotides, the CDR3 is TGTGCCAGCAGCCCCGCAGGACTAGCGGGAGGTAGGGCTACGCAGTATTTT. Amino acid sequence: CASSPAGLAGGRATQYF.

This chain connects TRBV15 to TRBJ2-2, with D uncertain. V was clipped by 0 bases and J by 3 bases, with 8 bases between them. Germline V gene sequence: CDR1 LNHNV, CDR2 YYDKDF (reference sequence). This CDR3 comprises 15 residues. CDR3 sequence reads: CATSRDRRDTGELFF. CDR3 coding DNA: TGTGCCACCAGCAGAGATCGAAGGGACACCGGGGAGCTGTTTTTT.